The source of this T cell receptor (beta chain) is a study of blood T cell repertoires in COVID-19. Turning to the study itself: PBMCs, B-cell-depleted T cells, or T cells were the source of the cDNA or gDNA that made up the material.

Trimming cost V 6 bases and J 9 bases; bases outside gene matches: 12. This CDR3 is 14 amino acids long. The V gene's germline CDR1 is SQVTM and CDR2 ANQGSEA. Authors' data handling: Amplification of reference gene primers was used by the study to estimate nucleated cell counts. TCRdb's copy holds only in-frame clones and misses some; the assay was immunoSEQ multiplex PCR. The D gene and trimming were derived from the DNA, and the V and J assignments and clone size from that table. Found here are some 43,000 clones, 81% of them singletons; the top ten hold roughly 40%. This sequence was found in a man in his forties with active or convalescent COVID-19. The gene calls are TRBV29-1 and TRBJ2-1; TRBD1 aligns across 9 bases. Sequencing input: peripheral blood. The CDR3 here is CSVYRDRVAGEQFF. DNA of the CDR3: TGCAGCGTCTACCGGGACAGGGTAGCCGGTGAGCAGTTCTTC.